This T cell receptor beta chain was identified in a study of early T cells in non-severe SARS-CoV-2 infection. The V and J ends lost 5 bases and 7 bases respectively, with 18 bases between them. Germline V gene data show CDR1 as DFQATT and CDR2 as SNEGSKA (reference sequence). The CDR3 extends over 14 amino acids. MiXCR, applied by TCRdb to the 5' RACE reads, yields one record per CDR3 protein. The sample lists some 91,000 distinct CDR3 sequences, about 11% occurring once. This clonotype was picked up a small number of times. Material: whole blood, obtained at baseline. This sequence was found in an adult who was a healthcare worker with PCR-confirmed SARS-CoV-2 infection or an uninfected control (not recorded which). The chain is built from TRBV20-1 and TRBJ2-1; D possibly corresponds to TRBD1 (5 bases). The CDR3: CSAGAILLPNEQFF. CDR3 nucleotides: TGCAGTGCTGGGGCCATCCTCCTACCTAATGAGCAGTTCTTC.